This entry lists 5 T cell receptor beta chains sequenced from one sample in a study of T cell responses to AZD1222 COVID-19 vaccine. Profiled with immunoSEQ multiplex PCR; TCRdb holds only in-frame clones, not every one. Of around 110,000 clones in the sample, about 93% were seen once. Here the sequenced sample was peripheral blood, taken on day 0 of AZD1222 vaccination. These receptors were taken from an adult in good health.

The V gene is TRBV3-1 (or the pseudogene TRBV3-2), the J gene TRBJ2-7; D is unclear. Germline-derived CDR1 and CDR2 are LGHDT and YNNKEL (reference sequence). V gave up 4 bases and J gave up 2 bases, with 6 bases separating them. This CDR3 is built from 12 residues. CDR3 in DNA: TGTGCCAGCAGCCGCGCTACCTACGAGCAGTACTTC. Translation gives CASSRATYEQYF.

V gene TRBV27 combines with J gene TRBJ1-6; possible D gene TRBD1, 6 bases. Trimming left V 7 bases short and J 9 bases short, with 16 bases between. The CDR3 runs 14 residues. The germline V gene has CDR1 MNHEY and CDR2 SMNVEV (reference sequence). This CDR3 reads CASKPEQGRSPLHF. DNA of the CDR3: TGTGCCAGCAAACCGGAACAGGGCCGTTCACCCCTCCACTTT.

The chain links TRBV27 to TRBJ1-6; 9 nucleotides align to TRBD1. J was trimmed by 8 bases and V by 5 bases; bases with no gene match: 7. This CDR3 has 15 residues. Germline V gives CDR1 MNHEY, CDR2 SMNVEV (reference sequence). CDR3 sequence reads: CASSPPGQGHSPLHF. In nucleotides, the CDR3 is TGTGCCAGCAGTCCACCGGGACAGGGACATTCACCCCTCCACTTT.

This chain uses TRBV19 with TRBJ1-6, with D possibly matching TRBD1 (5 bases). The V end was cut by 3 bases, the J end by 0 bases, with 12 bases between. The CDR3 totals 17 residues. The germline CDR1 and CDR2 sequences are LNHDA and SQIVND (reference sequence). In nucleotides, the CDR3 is TGTGCCAGTAGTATTGAGGGGCAGAGCTCCTATAATTCACCCCTCCACTTT. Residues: CASSIEGQSSYNSPLHF.

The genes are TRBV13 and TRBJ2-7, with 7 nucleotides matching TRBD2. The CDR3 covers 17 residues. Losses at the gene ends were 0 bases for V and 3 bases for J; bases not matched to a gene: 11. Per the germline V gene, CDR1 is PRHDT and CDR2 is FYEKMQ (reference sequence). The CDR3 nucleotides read TGTGCCAGCAGCTTAGGCCCGGGTGGGGGGGACTTCTACGAGCAGTACTTC. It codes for CASSLGPGGGDFYEQYF.